The 30 T cell receptor beta chains in this list originate from one sample, sequenced in a study of blood T cell repertoires in COVID-19. The method was immunoSEQ multiplex PCR; TCRdb's version includes in-frame clones alone and lacks a portion of them. This sample has some 65,000 clones, with 65% to 90% found just once. The sequencing sample was made of peripheral blood. These receptors came from a man older than 75 with acute or convalescent COVID-19.

This clone was detected only once. The genes are TRBV5-1 and TRBJ2-7; D gene unclear. Trimming removed 2 bases from V and 2 bases from J, with 11 bases in between. Germline V CDR1 and CDR2: SGHRS, YFSETQ. There are 14 residues in the CDR3. The CDR3 coding sequence is TGCGCCAGCAGCTTTTCCCCTGCAGCCTACGAGCAGTACTTC. Amino acid sequence: CASSFSPAAYEQYF.

The J gene is TRBJ1-5, the V gene TRBV19; TRBD1 matches at 7 bases. The J segment lost 2 bases and the V segment lost 5 bases, leaving 9 bases of the junction unmatched. Germline CDR1 and CDR2: LNHDA and SQIVND (reference sequence). The CDR3 covers 16 residues. The CDR3 nucleotides are TGTGCCAGTAGTGCTAGGGGGCGTTGGGGCAATCAGCCCCAGCATTTT. This gives the protein CASSARGRWGNQPQHF.

The V call is TRBV6-5, the J call TRBJ2-3; 13 nucleotides agree with TRBD2. CDR1 and CDR2 from the germline V gene are MNHEY and SVGAGI. CDR3 size: 13 residues. The junction had 1 base not matched to a gene; V was cut back by 7 bases and J by 6 bases. Written as DNA, the CDR3 is TGTGCCAGCAAACTAGCGGGAGGGGATACGCAGTATTTT. Translation: CASKLAGGDTQYF.

The gene calls are TRBV5-1 and TRBJ1-5; 7 nucleotides match TRBD1. CDR3 size: 15 residues. CDR1 and CDR2 (germline): SGHRS, YFSETQ. The J segment lost 9 bases and the V segment lost 3 bases, leaving 12 bases of the junction unmatched. The CDR3 region is CASSSTGVGSWPQHF. CDR3 DNA sequence: TGCGCCAGCAGCTCAACAGGGGTCGGTTCTTGGCCCCAGCATTTT.

The V gene is TRBV7-2, the J gene TRBJ1-6, with a possible D match to TRBD1 (5 bases). The V end lost 1 base, the J end lost 10 bases, and 14 bases lay between the germline ends. Germline CDR1 is SGHTA and CDR2 is FQGNSA. This CDR3 contains 15 residues. The chain's CDR3 is CASSLVRAGRSPLHF. DNA for the CDR3: TGTGCCAGCAGCTTAGTTCGGGCAGGGCGCTCACCCCTCCACTTT.

The chain joins TRBV25-1 to TRBJ2-5; 7 positions match TRBD2. J was trimmed by 4 bases and V by 2 bases; bases with no gene match: 1. Germline CDR1 MGHDK, CDR2 SYGVNS. This CDR3 has 13 residues. This CDR3 is CASSEGGGETQYF. Here the CDR3 DNA reads TGTGCCAGCAGTGAAGGGGGGGGAGAGACCCAGTACTTC.

V and J are TRBV5-1 and TRBJ2-7; D ambiguous. The ends were cut back, 4 bases at V and 3 bases at J, with 5 bases in the middle. Germline values: CDR1 SGHRS, CDR2 YFSETQ. CDR3 length: 11 residues. The CDR3 bases are TGCGCCAGCAGCCTCCGCTACGAGCAGTACTTC. It is translated as CASSLRYEQYF.

This chain links TRBV7-9 with TRBJ2-7, with D perhaps matching TRBD1 (6 bases). Trimming shortened V by 7 bases and J by 3 bases, and 19 bases separated the two germline ends. The CDR3 runs 15 residues. The germline CDR1 and CDR2 sequences are SEHNR and FQNEAQ (reference sequence). CDR3 region: CASMNPSRRGYEQYF. The CDR3 DNA sequence: TGTGCCAGCATGAATCCCTCCCGCAGGGGCTACGAGCAGTACTTC.

The sample holds a few counts of this clone. The rearrangement joins TRBV19 to TRBJ1-5; D might be TRBD1 (5 bases). V dropped 7 bases and J dropped 4 bases, with 14 bases sitting between them. The CDR3 contains 14 residues. Germline CDR1 LNHDA, CDR2 SQIVND (reference sequence). CDR3 residues: CASKRQSGNQPQHF. CDR3 DNA sequence: TGTGCCAGTAAGCGACAGTCCGGGAATCAGCCCCAGCATTTT.

This chain joins TRBV6-2 or TRBV6-3 and TRBJ1-2, with D maybe TRBD1 (6 bases). V lost 6 bases and J lost 4, with 18 bases in between. The CDR3 runs to 15 residues. Germline V gives CDR1 MNHEY, CDR2 SVGEGT. The CDR3 nucleotides are TGTGCCAGCAGCCTGGAAGGGACACTCCTCTATGGCTACACCTTC. It translates to CASSLEGTLLYGYTF.

The chain joins TRBV5-4 to TRBJ1-2; weak D call: TRBD1 (6 bases). The CDR3 sequence is 13 residues long. Germline CDR1 and CDR2: SGHNT and YYREEE (reference sequence). Deletions cut 4 bases from V and 3 bases from J, with 10 bases between. CDR3 in DNA: TGTGCCAGCAGCCCACAGGGTTACTATGGCTACACCTTC. Its translation: CASSPQGYYGYTF. Variable domain in full (rest from reference TRBV5-4 and TRBJ1-2): ETGVTQSPTHLIKTRGQQVTLRCSSQSGHNTVSWYQQALGQGPQFIFQYYREEENGRGNFPPRFSGLQFPNYSSELNVNALELDDSALYLCASSPQGYYGYTFGSGTRLTVV.

This clone was seen once. One end of the junction varies from germline; a read error may be responsible. The chain joins TRBV12-5 to TRBJ2-5, with 11 bases identical to TRBD2. Looked up from germline, CDR1 is LGHNT and CDR2 is FRNRAP. The CDR3 extends over 14 amino acids. The CDR3 reads CASGLSGTSGRQHF. In DNA, the CDR3 is TGTGCTAGTGGTTTATCCGGGACTAGCGGCCGACAGCACTTC. The full variable domain, with the rest looked up from reference TRBV12-5 and TRBJ2-5, is DARVTQTPRHKVTEMGQEVTMRCQPILGHNTVFWYRQTMMQGLELLAYFRNRAPLDDSGMPKDRFSAEMPDATLATLKIQPSEPRDSAVYFCASGLSGTSGRQHFGPGTRLLVL.

The chain carries TRBV19 and TRBJ1-2; TRBD1 matches 7 bases. CDR1 and CDR2 (germline): LNHDA, SQIVND (reference sequence). This CDR3 region has 17 residues. The V and J ends lost 5 bases and 8 bases, in that order; junction bases with no gene match: 20. CDR3 DNA: TGTGCCAGTAGTCGAGGCTCTTCCGGGACAGCAAGAGGAGGCTACACCTTC. This sequence encodes CASSRGSSGTARGGYTF.

The chain combines TRBV9 with TRBJ1-2, with TRBD1 matching over 8 bases. Germline V gives CDR1 SGDLS, CDR2 YYNGEE. Trimming cost V 3 bases and J 0 bases; bases outside gene matches: 4. This CDR3 is built from 15 residues. CDR3 nucleotides: TGTGCCAGCAGCGCCACAGGGGGGCCTAACTATGGCTACACCTTC. The encoded protein is CASSATGGPNYGYTF.

The CDR3 reads CASTPSGIPTDTQYF. The CDR3 bases are TGTGCCAGTACCCCCTCCGGGATCCCCACAGATACGCAGTATTTT. V gene TRBV19 combines with J gene TRBJ2-3; a weak D match, TRBD2 (5 bases). Trimming left V 7 bases short and J 2 bases short, with 16 bases between. The CDR3 consists of 15 residues. The V gene's germline CDR1 is LNHDA and CDR2 SQIVND (reference sequence).

The V call is TRBV4-1, the J call TRBJ1-1, with D maybe TRBD1 (6 bases). Germline V gene sequence: CDR1 MGHRA, CDR2 YSYEKL. With 4 bases removed from V and 2 bases from J, the gap between germline ends came to 17 bases. The CDR3 sequence is 16 residues long. CDR3 in amino acids: CASSPGPGQLNTEAFF. CDR3 DNA: TGCGCCAGCAGCCCCGGCCCCGGACAGCTTAACACTGAAGCTTTCTTT.

The rearrangement links TRBV11-2 to TRBJ1-1, with a weak D call TRBD1 (6 bases). Between the trimmed V and J ends, which lost 4 bases and 10 bases, there was a span of 19 bases. Germline V CDR1 and CDR2: SGHAT, FQNNGV. The CDR3 covers 14 residues. In DNA, the CDR3 is TGTGCCAGCAGCTCCCCTCGACAGGAAGCAGGAGCTTTCTTT. Its protein product is CASSSPRQEAGAFF.

CDR3 coding DNA: TGTGCCAGCAGTTTAGGAGAGAAACTGTTTTTT. Translation: CASSLGEKLFF. The chain recombines TRBV6-1 with TRBJ1-4; D gene unclear. There are 11 residues in the CDR3. The V gene's germline CDR1 is MNHNS and CDR2 SASEGT. Trimming took off 5 bases at V and 11 bases at J, with 9 bases between the two ends.

The chain recombines TRBV6-1 with TRBJ1-2; no definite D call. V was trimmed by 2 bases and J by 0 bases, leaving 7 bases between them. The V gene's germline CDR1 is MNHNS and CDR2 SASEGT. This CDR3 is 14 amino acids long. The CDR3 reads CASSEHEPNYGYTF. CDR3 sequence (DNA): TGTGCCAGCAGTGAACACGAGCCTAACTATGGCTACACCTTC.

The gene calls are TRBV11-2 and TRBJ1-6; 9 bases match TRBD1. The V segment lost 0 bases and the J segment 3 bases; nucleotides outside the gene matches: 12. The CDR3 consists of 20 residues. From germline, CDR1 is SGHAT and CDR2 FQNNGV. The CDR3 nucleotides are TGTGCCAGCAGCTTAGATCCGGCTGGGACAGGGAACCTCTATAATTCACCCCTCCACTTT. This sequence encodes CASSLDPAGTGNLYNSPLHF.

This clone has only a few counts. The genes are TRBV19 and TRBJ2-1; D remains ambiguous. Germline assignment: CDR1 LNHDA and CDR2 SQIVND (reference sequence). Trimming removed 10 bases from V and 7 bases from J, with 14 bases in between. This CDR3 comprises 12 residues. The CDR3 loop reads CATSKPRNEQFF. The DNA of the CDR3 is TGTGCCACTTCAAAACCCAGAAATGAGCAGTTCTTC.

Turning to this clone: Other DNA sequences from this sample encode an identical CDR3 as well. This chain uses TRBV19 with TRBJ1-1; 7 bases match TRBD1. Germline CDR1 and CDR2: LNHDA and SQIVND (reference sequence). The trim removed 4 bases at V and 2 bases at J, leaving 4 bases unmatched. This CDR3 contains 14 residues. The CDR3, as DNA: TGTGCCAGTAGTACCCGACAGGGCAACACTGAAGCTTTCTTT. Amino acid sequence: CASSTRQGNTEAFF.

This chain links TRBV6-6 with TRBJ1-1, with D maybe TRBD1 (5 bases). V gave up 2 bases and J gave up 5 bases, with 12 bases separating them. The CDR3 totals 14 residues. The germline V gene has CDR1 MNHNY and CDR2 SVGAGI (reference sequence). For the CDR3, the DNA is TGTGCCAGCAGTTACCCCAACCGGGGGACTGAAGCTTTCTTT. Translated, it gives CASSYPNRGTEAFF.

This sequence joins TRBV6-5 and TRBJ2-7; a weak D match, TRBD1 (6 bases). Germline V gene data show CDR1 as MNHEY and CDR2 as SVGAGI. The CDR3 runs 13 residues. Trimming removed 10 bases from V and 2 bases from J, with 15 bases in between. The CDR3 here is CATAAGATYEQYF. The CDR3 DNA reads TGTGCCACCGCTGCAGGGGCAACCTACGAGCAGTACTTC.

The rearrangement joins TRBV2 to TRBJ2-7; D is unclear. This CDR3 contains 13 residues. Deletions cut 1 base from V and 7 bases from J, with 11 bases between. CDR1 SNHLY and CDR2 FYNNEI come from the germline V gene. The CDR3 reads CASSEEEFSEQYF. In DNA form, the CDR3 reads TGTGCCAGCAGTGAAGAGGAGTTCTCGGAGCAGTACTTC.

This chain uses TRBV6-5 with TRBJ2-7; D is perhaps TRBD1 (5 bases). Germline loops: CDR1 MNHEY, CDR2 SVGAGI. There are 13 residues in the CDR3. V lost 7 bases, J lost 0 bases, and 10 bases lay in between. The CDR3 DNA reads as TGTGCCAGCACCGACAGTTCCTCCTACGAGCAGTACTTC. Translated, it gives CASTDSSSYEQYF.

This clone was recorded only once. The chain couples TRBV6-2 or TRBV6-3 to TRBJ1-2; the D is unclear. Per germline, CDR1 MNHEY and CDR2 SVGEGT. This CDR3 spans 17 amino acids. V lost 5 bases, J lost 3 bases, and 22 bases lay in between. For the CDR3, the DNA is TGTGCCAGCAGTAGGCGACCTGCCCTCCTTCGGGACTATGGCTACACCTTC. Amino acids: CASSRRPALLRDYGYTF.

V and J are TRBV5-4 and TRBJ2-7; D gene unclear. The CDR3 length is 15 residues. Germline V gene sequence: CDR1 SGHNT, CDR2 YYREEE (reference sequence). Trimming took 4 bases from V and 6 from J, leaving 20 bases between them. The CDR3 loop reads CASSLGDRLVGEQYF. The CDR3 nucleotides are TGTGCCAGCAGCCTGGGCGACCGACTTGTCGGCGAGCAGTACTTC.

The chain recombines TRBV6-5 with TRBJ2-1; unclear D gene. The CDR3 has 15 amino acids. In germline, CDR1 is MNHEY, CDR2 SVGAGI. Trimming shortened V by 4 bases and J by 0 bases, and 10 bases separated the two germline ends. The CDR3 nucleotides are TGTGCCAGCAGTTCCGGGTCCAGCTCCTACAATGAGCAGTTCTTC. The encoded protein is CASSSGSSSYNEQFF.

The chain links TRBV28 to TRBJ2-3, with D possibly being TRBD2 (6 bases). CDR1 MDHEN and CDR2 SYDVKM come from the germline V gene. V was shortened by 2 bases and J by 1 base, with 10 bases between the two germline ends. The CDR3 length is 15 residues. CDR3 sequence: CASSLPGAGTDTQYF. In nucleotides, the CDR3 is TGTGCCAGCAGTTTACCGGGAGCGGGCACAGATACGCAGTATTTT.